The 3 T cell receptor beta chains below all came from one sample that was sequenced in a study of T cell changes during pregnancy in multiple sclerosis. Produced via immunoSEQ multiplex PCR; TCRdb's table is partial and in-frame only. The sample has about 59,000 clones; roughly 94% are singletons. Sequencing used CD8+ T cells from peripheral blood mononuclear cells, obtained after pregnancy. The receptors stem from a female donor with multiple sclerosis, enrolled in a pregnancy study.

V usage is TRBV4-1 and J usage is TRBJ2-7; 8 nucleotides match TRBD1. CDR3 size: 15 residues. Germline CDR1 reads MGHRA; CDR2 reads YSYEKL. The ends lost 0 bases at V and 3 bases at J; junction bases unmatched: 4. The CDR3 DNA is TGCGCCAGCAGCCAAGACCCCGGACAGGGCTACGAGCAGTACTTC. Translating gives CASSQDPGQGYEQYF.

This clone has only one observation. CDR3 in amino acids: CASSYSIGSPTDTQYF. CDR3 nucleotides: TGTGCCAGCAGTTACTCGATCGGGAGCCCCACAGATACGCAGTATTTT. This chain uses TRBV6-5 with TRBJ2-3; possibly TRBD2 for D (6 bases). Trimming cost V 0 bases and J 2 bases, with 12 bases left between them. CDR3 length: 16 amino acids. In germline, CDR1 is MNHEY, CDR2 SVGAGI.

The rearrangement uses TRBV7-9 and TRBJ1-1, with D possibly being TRBD1 (5 bases). V dropped 7 bases and J dropped 7 bases, with 31 bases sitting between them. Germline V gene data show CDR1 as SEHNR and CDR2 as FQNEAQ (reference sequence). CDR3 length equals 18 residues. The CDR3 DNA reads as TGTGCCAGCACCCCCCCCTGGGGCAGCCCAACCACGTCGAATGAAGCTTTCTTT. Translating gives CASTPPWGSPTTSNEAFF.